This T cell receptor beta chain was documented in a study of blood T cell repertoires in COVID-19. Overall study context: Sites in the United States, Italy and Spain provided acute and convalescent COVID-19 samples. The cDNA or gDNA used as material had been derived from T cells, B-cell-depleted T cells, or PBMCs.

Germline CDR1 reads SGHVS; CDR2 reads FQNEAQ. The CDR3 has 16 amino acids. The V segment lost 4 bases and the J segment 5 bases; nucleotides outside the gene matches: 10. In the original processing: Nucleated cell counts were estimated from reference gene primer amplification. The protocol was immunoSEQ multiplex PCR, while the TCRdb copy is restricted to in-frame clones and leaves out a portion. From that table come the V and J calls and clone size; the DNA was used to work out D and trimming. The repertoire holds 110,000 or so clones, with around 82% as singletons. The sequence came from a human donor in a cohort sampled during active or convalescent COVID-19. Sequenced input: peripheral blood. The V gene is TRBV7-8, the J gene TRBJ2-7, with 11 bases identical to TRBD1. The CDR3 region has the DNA TGTGCCAGCAGCTACCCCGGGACAGGGGGTAGGGACGAGCAGTACTTC. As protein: CASSYPGTGGRDEQYF.